This T cell receptor beta chain was captured in a study of cytomegalovirus exposure and HLA in healthy donors. Study-wide background: There were fewer than 130 million unique TCR beta sequences, drawn from 180 million or so T cells, in an earlier analysis. Study-wide results and limits: Trimming of TCR beta V- and J-genes showed a link, identified in a later analysis, to a missense DCLRE1C variant. Productive status was seen about 90% or about 30% of the time for most TCR beta V segments in an earlier analysis.

Researchers ran the PCR with 60 Vbeta and 13 Jbeta primers. Sequenced by immunoSEQ multiplex PCR; TCRdb stores in-frame clones only, minus some. Here the sample spans about 130,000 clones, around 73% being singletons. As for this clone: Its antigen remains unknown.

The V gene's germline CDR1 is SGHDN and CDR2 FVKESK. The CDR3 runs 15 residues. The trim removed 3 bases at V and 4 bases at J, leaving 6 bases unmatched. Source material: PBMCs. This rearrangement joins TRBV14 to TRBJ2-4; 7 bases line up with TRBD1. The receptor was isolated from a man aged 25 to 45 in good health and CMV-seropositive. Here the CDR3 DNA reads TGTGCCAGCAGCCACTCAGACAGGGTGAAAAACATTCAGTACTTC. Encoded protein: CASSHSDRVKNIQYF.